What follows are 4 T cell receptor beta chains derived from one specimen sequenced in a study of T cells in Graves' hyperthyroidism and ophthalmopathy. Amplified regions were TCR beta CDR3 sequences from RNA transcripts. TCR CDR3 regions were first amplified by RT-PCR with HTBI primers. TCRdb itself ran the multiplex PCR reads through MiXCR, one entry per CDR3 protein. Found here are fewer than 750,000 distinct CDR3 sequences, 35% to 55% of them singletons; the top ten hold about 7.8%. Source material: peripheral blood or thyroid tissue (not recorded which). The origin of the receptors is a woman in her late teens or twenties with Graves' hyperthyroidism.

The chain is built from TRBV27 and TRBJ2-7; 8 bases fit TRBD2. V trimming: 5 bases; J trimming: 2 bases; junction bases outside the gene matches: 11. CDR3 length: 16 residues. The germline CDR1 and CDR2 sequences are MNHEY and SMNVEV (reference sequence). The DNA for the CDR3 is TGTGCCAGCAGTCAAGGTTTTAGCGGGACACCCTACGAGCAGTACTTC. Protein: CASSQGFSGTPYEQYF.

The chain combines TRBV20-1 with TRBJ2-1; a possible D gene is TRBD1 (5 bases). The CDR3 sequence is 13 residues long. Per the germline V gene, CDR1 is DFQATT and CDR2 is SNEGSKA (reference sequence). Trimming left V 6 bases short and J 5 bases short, with 14 bases between. This CDR3 reads CSAEKDSHNEQFF. The CDR3, as DNA: TGCAGTGCAGAGAAAGACAGTCACAATGAGCAGTTCTTC.

This sequence joins TRBV20-1 and TRBJ2-7; TRBD2 matches 9 bases. This CDR3 contains 15 residues. Germline loops: CDR1 DFQATT, CDR2 SNEGSKA (reference sequence). Trimming cost V 4 bases and J 0 bases; bases outside gene matches: 7. The CDR3 region is CSATLAGHRSYEQYF. The CDR3 DNA reads as TGCAGTGCTACTCTAGCGGGACACCGCTCCTACGAGCAGTACTTC.

This clonotype was recorded a few times. The genes are TRBV25-1 and TRBJ2-6; weak D call: TRBD1 (5 bases). Germline values: CDR1 MGHDK, CDR2 SYGVNS. This CDR3 is built from 18 residues. With 6 bases removed from V and 2 bases from J, the gap between germline ends came to 20 bases. The CDR3 loop is CASSAYGREGAGANVLTF. The CDR3 nucleotides read TGTGCCAGCAGCGCCTACGGCAGGGAAGGGGCTGGGGCCAACGTCCTGACTTTC.